This T cell receptor (beta chain) originates from a study of regulatory T cells in long-lasting Graves disease. Combining iRepertoire HTBI primers with Arm-PCR of CDR3 regions, the authors built TCR beta libraries. From the multiplex PCR reads, TCRdb called clonotypes with MiXCR, one entry per CDR3 protein. The table lists around 330,000 distinct CDR3 sequences, 18% of them singletons. In the case of this clonotype: This is likely an artifact of a read error, given a far larger clone one base away.

The time point: newly diagnosed GD, antithyroid drugs for less than 3 months. Extracted RNA from PBMCs served as the source of the TCR library. Germline loops: CDR1 SGHAT, CDR2 FQNNGV. The CDR3 runs 16 residues. The chain combines TRBV11-2 with TRBJ2-7; D call uncertain. The better agreement between TRBJ2-3 and the DNA end casts doubt on the J call. The receptor's source is a female donor with Graves disease. The sequences come from peripheral blood mononuclear cells (PBMCs), collected at new diagnosis, from a patient treated with antithyroid drugs. CDR3 sequence: CASSLSTGGSGDTQYF. Written as DNA, the CDR3 is TGTGCCAGCAGCCTGAGCACGGGCGGTTCGGGAGATACGCAGTATTTT.